This passage covers 29 T cell receptor beta chains from one sample sequenced in a study of graft-versus-host responses after intestinal transplantation. These receptors lack a known antigen. Profiling relied on immunoSEQ multiplex PCR, and the TCRdb table lists in-frame clones only, not all of them. This sample has under 90,000 clones, with roughly 90% found just once. Sequenced here: unstimulated CD4+ T cells sorted from spleen or lymph node cells, sampled before transplant. The receptors were gathered from a human donor who was the organ donor for an intestinal transplant.

This clone was detected once. The same CDR3 also results from other DNA sequences found in this sample. The genes are TRBV19 and TRBJ1-5; weak D call: TRBD1 (6 bases). V was shortened by 3 bases and J by 8 bases, with 17 bases between the two germline ends. Germline V CDR1 and CDR2: LNHDA, SQIVND (reference sequence). This CDR3 has 15 amino acids. The CDR3 DNA reads TGTGCCAGTAGTATGGGACAAGGGGGAAGGGAGCCCCAGCATTTT. It specifies CASSMGQGGREPQHF.

The V and J genes are TRBV18 and TRBJ2-1, with TRBD2 matching 11 bases. The CDR3 is made up of 17 amino acids. Germline V gene sequence: CDR1 KGHSH, CDR2 LQKENI. The ends lost 6 bases at V and 4 bases at J; junction bases unmatched: 11. The CDR3 here is CASSPQLAGVGYNEQFF. The CDR3 nucleotides are TGTGCCAGCTCGCCCCAACTAGCGGGAGTCGGATACAATGAGCAGTTCTTC.

V and J are TRBV5-1 and TRBJ1-5; a possible D gene is TRBD1 (5 bases). CDR1 SGHRS and CDR2 YFSETQ come from the germline V gene. The CDR3 is 15 residues long. The germline V and J ends were trimmed by 1 base and 6 bases, with 14 bases remaining between them. The CDR3 sequence: CASSLRPGLSQPQHF. CDR3 DNA sequence: TGCGCCAGCAGCTTGCGTCCAGGGCTGAGTCAGCCCCAGCATTTT.

This clone was counted a single time. The chain employs TRBV19 and TRBJ2-7; D possibly corresponds to TRBD1 (5 bases). Germline loops: CDR1 LNHDA, CDR2 SQIVND (reference sequence). The CDR3 sequence is 19 residues long. Trimming removed 5 bases at V and 1 base at J, with 27 bases between. Here the CDR3 reads CASSLAASPGGRDSYEQYF. The CDR3 DNA reads TGTGCCAGTAGTCTCGCAGCTTCGCCAGGCGGCAGGGATTCCTACGAGCAGTACTTC.

This sequence joins TRBV11-3 and TRBJ1-1, with 9 bases that match TRBD1. Germline V gene sequence: CDR1 SGHNT, CDR2 YENEEA. V shed 3 bases, J shed 0 bases, and the junction held 5 bases outside the gene matches. The length of the CDR3 is 16 residues. The CDR3 DNA is TGTGCCAGCAGCTTGAACAGGGGGCCGATGAACACTGAAGCTTTCTTT. Encoded protein: CASSLNRGPMNTEAFF.

The chain employs TRBV9 and TRBJ2-1; 10 bases are a match to TRBD2. The germline V gene encodes CDR1 SGDLS and CDR2 YYNGEE. V lost 3 bases and J lost 7; bases outside the gene matches: 7. The CDR3 runs to 15 residues. The CDR3, as DNA: TGTGCCAGCAGCGCGGGACTAGCGTTGAGGAATGAGCAGTTCTTC. Amino acid sequence: CASSAGLALRNEQFF.

The V and J genes are TRBV6-5 and TRBJ1-2, with 7 positions matching TRBD1. V lost 5 bases to trimming and J lost 4 bases; unmatched junction nucleotides: 7. The CDR3 runs 14 residues. Germline CDR1 MNHEY, CDR2 SVGAGI. CDR3 amino acids: CASSQDRFRYGYTF. CDR3 DNA: TGTGCCAGCAGTCAGGACAGGTTCCGCTATGGCTACACCTTC.

The chain's CDR3 is CASSTDRGLSSGANVLTF. Written as DNA, the CDR3 is TGTGCCAGCAGCACCGACAGGGGGCTTAGCTCTGGGGCCAACGTCCTGACTTTC. This chain uses TRBV5-5 with TRBJ2-6, with 10 nucleotides matching TRBD1. V lost 4 bases to trimming and J lost 0 bases; unmatched junction nucleotides: 7. From germline, CDR1 is SGHKS and CDR2 YYEKEE (reference sequence). The CDR3 spans 18 residues.

This clone appeared a single time. The CDR3 loop reads CSAGLAGEQFF. The CDR3 DNA sequence: TGCAGTGCTGGACTAGCCGGTGAGCAGTTCTTC. This chain uses TRBV20-1 with TRBJ2-1, with TRBD2 matching 8 bases. The germline CDR1 and CDR2 sequences are DFQATT and SNEGSKA (reference sequence). CDR3 size: 11 residues. Trimming removed 5 bases from V and 9 bases from J; junction bases left unmatched: 3.

The chain couples TRBV28 to TRBJ1-2; D call uncertain. The CDR3 extends over 16 amino acids. V lost 10 bases and J 8 bases, leaving 29 bases between the germline ends. The germline gives CDR1 MDHEN, CDR2 SYDVKM. CDR3 nucleotide sequence: TGTGCCACAACTCTCCGCGGGAGCAGGTACCCTTACGGCTACACCTTC. Protein sequence: CATTLRGSRYPYGYTF.

This rearrangement joins TRBV29-1 to TRBJ2-3; 9 positions agree with TRBD1. The trim removed 7 bases at V and 1 base at J, leaving 9 bases unmatched. The CDR3 is made up of 15 amino acids. CDR1 SQVTM and CDR2 ANQGSEA come from the germline V gene. For the CDR3, the DNA is TGCAGCGCCGCGGACAGGGGCGCGGGCACAGATACGCAGTATTTT. Encoded protein: CSAADRGAGTDTQYF.

The chain couples TRBV6-6 to TRBJ1-4; weak D call: TRBD1 (6 bases). CDR1 and CDR2 from the germline V gene are MNHNY and SVGAGI (reference sequence). V was shortened by 4 bases and J by 7 bases, with 16 bases between the two germline ends. The CDR3 extends over 15 amino acids. The chain's CDR3 is CASSFKQGGSEKLFF. The CDR3, as DNA: TGTGCCAGCAGTTTCAAACAGGGAGGGAGTGAAAAACTGTTTTTT.

The genes are TRBV5-5 and TRBJ1-2; D not resolved. The V gene lost 2 bases and the J gene lost 4 bases, with 12 bases spanning the gap. The CDR3 totals 14 residues. Germline V gene lookup returns CDR1 SGHKS and CDR2 YYEKEE (reference sequence). DNA for the CDR3: TGTGCCAGCAGCTTCGGAGTTTTGGGCTATGGCTACACCTTC. The encoded protein is CASSFGVLGYGYTF.

The chain has TRBV11-1 and TRBJ2-1; 8 bases align to TRBD2. The CDR3 spans 15 residues. From germline, CDR1 is SGHAT and CDR2 FQDESV (reference sequence). The ends lost 1 base at V and 6 bases at J; junction bases unmatched: 5. The CDR3 DNA follows: TGTGCCAGCAGCTTAGGCCTAGCGGGTCTCAATGAGCAGTTCTTC. Translated: CASSLGLAGLNEQFF. Together with reference TRBV11-1 and TRBJ2-1, the CDR3 gives the full variable domain: EAEVAQSPRYKITEKSQAVAFWCDPISGHATLYWYRQILGQGPELLVQFQDESVVDDSQLPKDRFSAERLKGVDSTLKIQPAELGDSAMYLCASSLGLAGLNEQFFGPGTRLTVL.

V is TRBV29-1 and J is TRBJ1-1; 7 nucleotides line up with TRBD1. Trimming cost V 2 bases and J 1 base; bases outside gene matches: 1. Germline V CDR1 and CDR2: SQVTM, ANQGSEA. The CDR3 has 13 amino acids. CDR3 loop: CSVEPGGNTEAFF. CDR3 in DNA: TGCAGCGTTGAACCAGGGGGGAACACTGAAGCTTTCTTT.

The chain uses TRBV19 and TRBJ2-3, with 12 bases fitting TRBD2. This CDR3 spans 14 amino acids. CDR1 and CDR2 from the germline V gene are LNHDA and SQIVND (reference sequence). V lost 6 bases and J lost 10; bases outside the gene matches: 8. The CDR3 nucleotides read TGTGCCAGTAGGGCGCTAGCGGGAGGGCCGGCGCAGTATTTT. As protein: CASRALAGGPAQYF.

V is TRBV14 and J is TRBJ1-3; D is undetermined. This CDR3 region has 15 residues. The ends were cut back, 0 bases at V and 3 bases at J, with 9 bases in the middle. Germline assignment: CDR1 SGHDN and CDR2 FVKESK. CDR3 coding DNA: TGTGCCAGCAGCCAAGATGAGGGAAATGGAAACACCATATATTTT. Translation: CASSQDEGNGNTIYF.

On this clone: Other DNA sequences in the sample encode the same CDR3. The chain links TRBV2 to TRBJ2-1; 9 nucleotides line up with TRBD2. V gave up 2 bases and J gave up 5 bases; unmatched junction bases: 19. CDR1 and CDR2 (germline): SNHLY, FYNNEI. The CDR3 contains 20 residues. CDR3 residues: CASSENPWRGGLYWNNEQFF. The CDR3 DNA reads TGTGCCAGCAGTGAAAACCCCTGGCGGGGGGGCCTGTACTGGAACAATGAGCAGTTCTTC.

This chain connects TRBV2 to TRBJ2-7; the match to TRBD2 covers 8 bases. The CDR3 runs to 15 residues. In germline, CDR1 is SNHLY, CDR2 FYNNEI. With 5 bases clipped from V and 5 bases from J, the junction kept 11 bases outside the gene matches. The CDR3 DNA reads TGTGCCAGCAGTCGGACTAGCCTCCTGAGGAACGAGCAGTACTTC. This translates into CASSRTSLLRNEQYF.

The J gene is TRBJ1-4, the V gene TRBV6-5; 7 bases match TRBD1. The germline CDR1 and CDR2 sequences are MNHEY and SVGAGI. The junction had 6 bases not matched to a gene; V was cut back by 1 base and J by 7 bases. The CDR3 has 15 residues. CDR3 nucleotides: TGTGCCAGCAGTTACTTTGGGGACAGAGGTGAAAAACTGTTTTTT. Encoded protein: CASSYFGDRGEKLFF.

V and J are TRBV10-3 and TRBJ1-2; possible D gene TRBD1, 5 bases. This CDR3 spans 15 amino acids. Per the germline V gene, CDR1 is ENHRY and CDR2 is SYGVKD. Trimming removed 7 bases from V and 4 bases from J, with 19 bases in between. The chain's CDR3 is CAITPYLGQGYGYTF. Written as DNA, the CDR3 is TGTGCCATCACCCCCTACCTGGGGCAGGGCTATGGCTACACCTTC.

V usage is TRBV29-1 and J usage is TRBJ1-2; 9 bases line up with TRBD1. Losses at the gene ends were 6 bases for V and 7 bases for J; bases not matched to a gene: 6. The CDR3 extends over 12 amino acids. Looked up from germline, CDR1 is SQVTM and CDR2 is ANQGSEA. The CDR3 coding sequence is TGCAGCGTCACAGGGGGCGAATCTGGCTACACCTTC. Residues: CSVTGGESGYTF. The full variable domain, rest sourced from reference TRBV29-1 and TRBJ1-2, is SAVISQKPSRDICQRGTSLTIQCQVDSQVTMMFWYRQQPGQSLTLIATANQGSEATYESGFVIDKFPISRPNLTFSTLTVSNMSPEDSSIYLCSVTGGESGYTFGSGTRLTVV.

J is TRBJ2-3 and V is TRBV9; D might be TRBD2 (6 bases). The V gene lost 2 bases and the J gene lost 3 bases, with 10 bases spanning the gap. The CDR3 length is 14 residues. Germline V gene data show CDR1 as SGDLS and CDR2 as YYNGEE. DNA of the CDR3: TGTGCCAGCAGCGTCGCGGGGAGTACAGATACGCAGTATTTT. It codes for CASSVAGSTDTQYF. Full variable domain (remainder filled in from reference TRBV9 and TRBJ2-3): DSGVTQTPKHLITATGQRVTLRCSPRSGDLSVYWYQQSLDQGLQFLIQYYNGEERAKGNILERFSAQQFPDLHSELNLSSLELGDSALYFCASSVAGSTDTQYFGPGTRLTVL.

The rearrangement links TRBV13 to TRBJ2-7; a weak D match, TRBD1 (6 bases). Trimming shortened V by 5 bases and J by 3 bases, and 17 bases separated the two germline ends. The CDR3 spans 15 residues. Germline CDR1 PRHDT, CDR2 FYEKMQ (reference sequence). The CDR3 protein is CASSPGRGRSYEQYF. As DNA, the CDR3 is TGTGCCAGCAGCCCCGGCAGGGGAAGGAGCTACGAGCAGTACTTC.

V and J are TRBV7-3 and TRBJ1-1, with D unresolved. Germline values: CDR1 SGHTA, CDR2 FQGTGA. Trimming cost V 7 bases and J 4 bases, with 10 bases left between them. The CDR3 has 12 amino acids. CDR3 amino acids: CASTSEGTEAFF. In DNA, the CDR3 is TGTGCCAGCACCTCCGAGGGCACTGAAGCTTTCTTT. Looking up the rest from reference TRBV7-3 and TRBJ1-1 gives the full variable domain: GAGVSQTPSNKVTEKGKYVELRCDPISGHTALYWYRQSLGQGPEFLIYFQGTGAADDSGLPNDRFFAVRPEGSVSTLKIQRTERGDSAVYLCASTSEGTEAFFGQGTRLTVV.

The chain has TRBV5-4 and TRBJ2-5; 8 nucleotides line up with TRBD2. The ends lost 2 bases at V and 1 base at J; junction bases unmatched: 4. CDR1 SGHNT and CDR2 YYREEE come from the germline V gene (reference sequence). The CDR3 sequence is 15 residues long. The CDR3 DNA reads as TGTGCCAGCAGCTTTGCGGGGGGCCGCCAAGAGACCCAGTACTTC. Its protein is CASSFAGGRQETQYF.

The chain is built from TRBV6-5 and TRBJ1-2; 7 positions agree with TRBD1. V gave up 5 bases and J gave up 0 bases; unmatched junction bases: 3. Germline lookup yields CDR1 MNHEY and CDR2 SVGAGI. The CDR3 is 14 amino acids. The CDR3 spells CASSRDRPNYGYTF. CDR3 coding DNA: TGTGCCAGCAGTCGGGACAGACCTAACTATGGCTACACCTTC.

The rearrangement joins TRBV6-5 to TRBJ1-2, with TRBD1 matching over 8 bases. CDR3 size: 13 residues. V was pared by 7 bases and J by 3 bases, with 4 bases of the junction left unmatched. Germline CDR1 and CDR2: MNHEY and SVGAGI. This CDR3 reads CASILTGDYGYTF. The CDR3 region has the DNA TGTGCCAGCATCCTGACAGGGGACTATGGCTACACCTTC.

CDR3 in amino acids: CASSLSGNGEQPQHF. Here the CDR3 DNA reads TGTGCCAGCAGCTTGTCCGGGAATGGAGAACAGCCCCAGCATTTT. The gene calls are TRBV5-5 and TRBJ1-5; no reliable D call. The CDR3 length is 15 residues. Germline values: CDR1 SGHKS, CDR2 YYEKEE (reference sequence). V was pared by 1 base and J by 7 bases, with 15 bases between.